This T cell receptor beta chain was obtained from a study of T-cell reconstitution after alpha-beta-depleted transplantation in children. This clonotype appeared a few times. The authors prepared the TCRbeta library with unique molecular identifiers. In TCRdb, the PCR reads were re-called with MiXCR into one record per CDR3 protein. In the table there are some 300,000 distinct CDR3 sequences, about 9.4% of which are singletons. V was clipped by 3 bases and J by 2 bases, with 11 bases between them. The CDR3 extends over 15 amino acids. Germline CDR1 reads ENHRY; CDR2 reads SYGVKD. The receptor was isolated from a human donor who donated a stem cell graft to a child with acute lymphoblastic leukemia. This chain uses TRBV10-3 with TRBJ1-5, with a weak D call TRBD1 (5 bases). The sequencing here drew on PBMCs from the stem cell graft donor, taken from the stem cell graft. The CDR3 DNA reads TGTGCCATCAGTGAAGGGGCGGCCGGCAATCAGCCCCAGCATTTT. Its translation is CAISEGAAGNQPQHF.